The 31 T cell receptor beta chains listed next were all sequenced from one sample in a study of human T cells and chemical hapten exposure. TCRdb reanalysed the RACE reads using MiXCR and keeps one entry per CDR3 protein. The sample lists roughly 38,000 distinct CDR3 sequences; 7.5% to 8% were seen once. Stated time point: pre-sensitization, week 0. The treatment here: therapeutic diphenylcyclopropenone sensitization with weekly scalp DPC. The specimen was whole blood, collected in connection with sensitization to the hapten diphenylcyclopropenone (DPC). The receptors originated from a woman in her fifties or sixties with alopecia areata. Some clones in this sample may be carry-over from other donors' samples.

This clonotype has ten or more counts. The chain recombines TRBV7-3 with TRBJ1-2; tentative D call: TRBD1 (5 bases). The CDR3 is 13 amino acids. The V gene lost 5 bases and the J gene lost 7 bases, with 14 bases spanning the gap. Germline V gives CDR1 SGHTA, CDR2 FQGTGA. CDR3 in amino acids: CASSPRQGRGYTF. In nucleotides, the CDR3 is TGTGCCAGCAGCCCCCGGCAGGGCCGTGGCTACACCTTC. The entire variable domain, with the rest obtained from reference TRBV7-3 and TRBJ1-2, is as follows: GAGVSQTPSNKVTEKGKYVELRCDPISGHTALYWYRQSLGQGPEFLIYFQGTGAADDSGLPNDRFFAVRPEGSVSTLKIQRTERGDSAVYLCASSPRQGRGYTFGSGTRLTVV.

There are many counts of this clonotype. The V and J genes are TRBV6-5 and TRBJ2-3; possibly TRBD1 for D (5 bases). V was trimmed by 5 bases and J by 1 base, leaving 10 bases between them. This CDR3 has 14 amino acids. Germline-derived CDR1 and CDR2 are MNHEY and SVGAGI. The CDR3 DNA reads as TGTGCCAGCAGTAGCCAGACAGGCACAGATACGCAGTATTTT. This gives the protein CASSSQTGTDTQYF.

This clonotype was picked up a small number of times. V and J are TRBV7-2 and TRBJ2-3; D might be TRBD1 (6 bases). The CDR3 is 15 amino acids. Trimming cost V 4 bases and J 6 bases, with 17 bases left between them. Germline V CDR1 and CDR2: SGHTA, FQGNSA. CDR3 coding DNA: TGTGCCAGCAGCTCAAGAACCGGACAGATTGATACGCAGTATTTT. Translation: CASSSRTGQIDTQYF.

This clonotype was observed many times. The V gene is TRBV11-2, the J gene TRBJ2-3; D possibly corresponds to TRBD2 (6 bases). CDR3 length: 13 amino acids. V dropped 2 bases and J dropped 6 bases, with 9 bases sitting between them. Germline CDR1 and CDR2: SGHAT and FQNNGV. CDR3 nucleotide sequence: TGTGCCAGCAGCTTACGGGGACTGGATACGCAGTATTTT. The encoded protein is CASSLRGLDTQYF.

At least ten counts were recorded for this clonotype. The rearrangement joins TRBV19 to TRBJ2-1; 9 positions agree with TRBD2. The CDR3 sequence is 16 residues long. Germline CDR1 and CDR2: LNHDA and SQIVND (reference sequence). V lost 7 bases to trimming and J lost 1 base; unmatched junction nucleotides: 8. CDR3 DNA sequence: TGTGCCAGTACCCCCGAGGGACTAGCTTCCTACAATGAGCAGTTCTTC. This gives the protein CASTPEGLASYNEQFF.

The sample holds a few counts of this clonotype. In nucleotides, the CDR3 is TGTGCCAGTAGTATAGATGTCAGACTAGCGGGGCACAATGAGCAGTTCTTC. It translates to CASSIDVRLAGHNEQFF. The rearrangement joins TRBV19 to TRBJ2-1; 11 nucleotides line up with TRBD2. V trimming: 0 bases; J trimming: 5 bases; junction bases outside the gene matches: 6. Germline values: CDR1 LNHDA, CDR2 SQIVND (reference sequence). The CDR3 is 17 residues long.

This chain joins TRBV7-8 and TRBJ2-1; 11 bases agree with TRBD2. The V gene end was trimmed by 5 bases and the J gene end by 12 bases; junction bases not matched to a gene: 6. From germline, CDR1 is SGHVS and CDR2 FQNEAQ. This CDR3 comprises 13 residues. CDR3 in amino acids: CASSPGLAGGQFF. The CDR3 nucleotides read TGTGCCAGCAGCCCGGGGCTAGCGGGGGGGCAGTTCTTC.

This clonotype was observed many times. The V and J genes are TRBV6-4 and TRBJ2-1; the match to TRBD1 covers 7 bases. The CDR3 spans 15 residues. The germline CDR1 and CDR2 sequences are MRHNA and SNTAGT. Losses at the gene ends were 4 bases for V and 1 base for J; bases not matched to a gene: 4. The CDR3 DNA is TGTGCCAGCAGTGTAGAGACAGGGTCCTACAATGAGCAGTTCTTC. Translation gives CASSVETGSYNEQFF.

This clonotype was found a few times. This sequence joins TRBV18 and TRBJ1-1; the match to TRBD1 covers 7 bases. The junction had 11 bases not matched to a gene; V was cut back by 2 bases and J by 5 bases. CDR1 and CDR2 from the germline V gene are KGHSH and LQKENI. The CDR3 length is 16 residues. CDR3 region: CASSPSAGGRVTEAFF. The CDR3 nucleotides read TGTGCCAGCTCACCATCGGCAGGGGGTAGAGTGACTGAAGCTTTCTTT.

This clonotype was detected many times. The chain is built from TRBV20-1 and TRBJ2-1, with D unresolved. The germline V gene encodes CDR1 DFQATT and CDR2 SNEGSKA (reference sequence). This CDR3 spans 14 amino acids. Trimming left V 3 bases short and J 2 bases short, with 11 bases between. The CDR3: CSASISYPYNEQFF. CDR3 DNA: TGCAGTGCTAGCATTAGCTACCCCTACAATGAGCAGTTCTTC.

This clonotype showed up just a few times. V and J are TRBV3-1 and TRBJ1-6; D uncertain. Germline V CDR1 and CDR2: LGHDT, YNNKEL (reference sequence). V lost 1 base, J lost 5 bases, and 3 bases lay in between. The CDR3 has 13 residues. CDR3 protein: CASSQGHNSPLHF. The CDR3 bases are TGTGCCAGCAGCCAAGGCCATAATTCACCCCTCCACTTT.

CDR3: CASSLADEQFF. CDR3 nucleotide sequence: TGTGCCAGCAGCTTGGCAGATGAGCAGTTCTTC. The V call is TRBV11-2, the J call TRBJ2-1; D remains ambiguous. Germline V gives CDR1 SGHAT, CDR2 FQNNGV. This CDR3 is 11 amino acids long. V shed 3 bases and J shed 8 bases, with 5 bases lying between them. The complete variable domain, with remaining parts taken from reference TRBV11-2 and TRBJ2-1, reads EAGVAQSPRYKIIEKRQSVAFWCNPISGHATLYWYQQILGQGPKLLIQFQNNGVVDDSQLPKDRFSAERLKGVDSTLKIQPAKLEDSAVYLCASSLADEQFFGPGTRLTVL.

Many counts were recorded for this clonotype. The J gene is TRBJ2-7, the V gene TRBV7-8; D is uncertain. V was shortened by 5 bases and J by 3 bases, with 14 bases between the two germline ends. Looked up from germline, CDR1 is SGHVS and CDR2 is FQNEAQ. There are 14 residues in the CDR3. Here the CDR3 reads CASSPAGLGYEQYF. The CDR3 DNA reads as TGTGCCAGCAGCCCTGCCGGGCTCGGCTACGAGCAGTACTTC.

This clonotype was counted at least ten times. This sequence joins TRBV29-1 and TRBJ1-3; D gene ambiguous. Germline-derived CDR1 and CDR2 are SQVTM and ANQGSEA. The V gene lost 6 bases and the J gene lost 0 bases, with 24 bases spanning the gap. This CDR3 comprises 18 residues. The CDR3 is CSVPWTGKEGISGNTIYF. The CDR3 DNA sequence: TGCAGCGTCCCCTGGACCGGGAAGGAGGGAATCTCTGGAAACACCATATATTTT.

This clonotype was detected ten times or more. The rearrangement uses TRBV11-3 and TRBJ1-2; the match to TRBD1 covers 10 bases. The J segment lost 5 bases and the V segment lost 1 base, leaving 7 bases of the junction unmatched. Germline V gene sequence: CDR1 SGHNT, CDR2 YENEEA. The CDR3 spans 16 residues. In DNA form, the CDR3 reads TGTGCCAGCAGCTTAGCCGGGGACAGGGGACCGTATGGCTACACCTTC. This encodes CASSLAGDRGPYGYTF.

This clonotype was picked up a small number of times. The chain has TRBV10-2 and TRBJ2-2, with 13 bases aligning to TRBD2. V dropped 6 bases and J dropped 6; count of bases not matched to a gene: 4. The CDR3 is 15 amino acids. Germline values: CDR1 WSHSY, CDR2 SAAADI. CDR3 bases: TGCGCCAGCAGATTACTAGCGGGAGGGCCCGGGGAGCTGTTTTTT. Translation gives CASRLLAGGPGELFF.

This clonotype was observed at least ten times. This rearrangement joins TRBV2 to TRBJ1-1; TRBD1 matches at 7 bases. With V trimmed by 4 bases and J by 1 base, 6 bases remained unmatched. The length of the CDR3 is 15 residues. Germline loops: CDR1 SNHLY, CDR2 FYNNEI. The CDR3 DNA follows: TGTGCCAGCAGTGTCCCCCGGGACAGGAACACTGAAGCTTTCTTT. Translated, it gives CASSVPRDRNTEAFF.

This clonotype was counted at least ten times. J is TRBJ2-1 and V is TRBV19; 10 nucleotides align to TRBD2. V was clipped by 2 bases and J by 6 bases; unmatched bases: 4. Per the germline V gene, CDR1 is LNHDA and CDR2 is SQIVND (reference sequence). The CDR3 extends over 15 amino acids. The CDR3, as DNA: TGTGCCAGTAGTATAAGGCTAGCGGGAGCCAATGAGCAGTTCTTC. As protein: CASSIRLAGANEQFF.

The chain has TRBV18 and TRBJ2-2; 7 bases align to TRBD2. CDR1 is KGHSH and CDR2 is LQKENI in the germline V gene. The CDR3 sequence is 14 residues long. The V and J ends lost 6 bases and 1 base, in that order; junction bases with no gene match: 2. The DNA of the CDR3 is TGTGCCAGCTCTCAGCGGGAGAACACCGGGGAGCTGTTTTTT. Its translation is CASSQRENTGELFF. Variable domain in full (rest from reference TRBV18 and TRBJ2-2): NAGVMQNPRHLVRRRGQEARLRCSPMKGHSHVYWYRQLPEEGLKFMVYLQKENIIDESGMPKERFSAEFPKEGPSILRIQQVVRGDSAAYFCASSQRENTGELFFGEGSRLTVL.

This clonotype has a handful of counts. The J gene is TRBJ2-4, the V gene TRBV7-6; D not certain. V was cut by 1 base and J by 6 bases, with 4 bases left in between. This CDR3 contains 12 residues. From germline, CDR1 is SGHVS and CDR2 FNYEAQ. This chain's CDR3 is CASSLDGNIQYF. CDR3 bases: TGTGCCAGCAGCTTAGACGGAAACATTCAGTACTTC.

This clonotype was counted many times. The chain couples TRBV6-4 to TRBJ2-3, with 10 bases identical to TRBD2. CDR3 size: 15 residues. Germline CDR1 reads MRHNA; CDR2 reads SNTAGT. The J segment lost 2 bases and the V segment lost 6 bases, leaving 5 bases of the junction unmatched. In DNA, the CDR3 is TGTGCCAGCAGCCTACTAGCGGGATCCACAGATACGCAGTATTTT. Amino acid sequence: CASSLLAGSTDTQYF.

This clonotype was picked up a small number of times. The chain has TRBV6-4 and TRBJ2-1; 10 nucleotides agree with TRBD2. The junction had 4 bases not matched to a gene; V was cut back by 5 bases and J by 0 bases. Germline CDR1 MRHNA, CDR2 SNTAGT. This CDR3 spans 16 amino acids. DNA for the CDR3: TGTGCCAGCAGTAGCGGGAGGGCCCTCTCCTACAATGAGCAGTTCTTC. This encodes CASSSGRALSYNEQFF.

The chain is built from TRBV9 and TRBJ2-3, with D possibly matching TRBD2 (6 bases). Trimming took 0 bases from V and 5 from J, leaving 7 bases between them. This CDR3 is 13 amino acids long. The V gene's germline CDR1 is SGDLS and CDR2 YYNGEE. CDR3 nucleotides: TGTGCCAGCAGCGTAGGGCGGGAAGATACGCAGTATTTT. It encodes CASSVGREDTQYF.

This clonotype was found many times. V usage is TRBV30 and J usage is TRBJ1-3; no clear D. With 5 bases removed from V and 0 bases from J, the gap between germline ends came to 11 bases. There are 14 residues in the CDR3. The germline CDR1 and CDR2 sequences are GTSNPN and SVGIG (reference sequence). The CDR3 spells CAWASTASGNTIYF. In DNA, the CDR3 is TGTGCCTGGGCTTCGACCGCCTCTGGAAACACCATATATTTT. The full variable domain, in which reference TRBV30 and TRBJ1-3 provide the parts outside the CDR3, is SQTIHQWPATLVQPVGSPLSLECTVEGTSNPNLYWYRQAAGRGLQLLFYSVGIGQISSEVPQNLSASRPQDRQFILSSKKLLLSDSGFYLCAWASTASGNTIYFGEGSWLTVV.

This clonotype came up many times. For the CDR3, the DNA is TGCAGTGCTCGCGGGCTAGCGGAGAACTACGAGCAGTACTTC. Amino acids: CSARGLAENYEQYF. V and J are TRBV20-1 and TRBJ2-7, with 7 nucleotides matching TRBD2. The CDR3 extends over 14 amino acids. V was pared by 5 bases and J by 3 bases, with 10 bases of the junction left unmatched. CDR1 and CDR2 (germline): DFQATT, SNEGSKA (reference sequence).

Many counts were recorded for this clonotype. The rearrangement joins TRBV29-1 to TRBJ2-5; 11 bases align to TRBD2. Germline CDR1 SQVTM, CDR2 ANQGSEA. This CDR3 contains 15 residues. The V gene end was trimmed by 0 bases and the J gene end by 5 bases; junction bases not matched to a gene: 5. CDR3 residues: CSVEENLAGGETQYF. CDR3 nucleotides: TGCAGCGTTGAAGAGAACCTAGCGGGAGGTGAGACCCAGTACTTC.

This clonotype was counted at least ten times. V gene TRBV5-1 combines with J gene TRBJ2-7; 7 positions agree with TRBD1. The V gene end was trimmed by 3 bases and the J gene end by 4 bases; junction bases not matched to a gene: 7. The CDR3 sequence is 14 residues long. CDR1 and CDR2 (germline): SGHRS, YFSETQ. The CDR3 DNA sequence: TGCGCCAGCAGCTCCGGGACAGTCTTGTACGAGCAGTACTTC. Amino acid sequence: CASSSGTVLYEQYF. The full variable domain, its missing parts supplied by reference TRBV5-1 and TRBJ2-7, is KAGVTQTPRYLIKTRGQQVTLSCSPISGHRSVSWYQQTPGQGLQFLFEYFSETQRNKGNFPGRFSGRQFSNSRSEMNVSTLELGDSALYLCASSSGTVLYEQYFGPGTRLTVT.

This clonotype came up many times. This chain joins TRBV27 and TRBJ1-1; 10 bases agree with TRBD1. The germline V gene has CDR1 MNHEY and CDR2 SMNVEV (reference sequence). The CDR3 covers 13 residues. V lost 5 bases, J lost 7 bases, and 4 bases stayed unmatched. The chain's CDR3 is CASSPGTGDEAFF. For the CDR3, the DNA is TGTGCCAGCAGTCCCGGGACAGGGGATGAAGCTTTCTTT.

This clonotype was detected ten times or more. The chain uses TRBV3-1 and TRBJ2-2, with D maybe TRBD1 (5 bases). The germline CDR1 and CDR2 sequences are LGHDT and YNNKEL (reference sequence). The CDR3 consists of 14 residues. V lost 4 bases to trimming and J lost 4 bases, with 10 bases between them. Here the CDR3 DNA reads TGTGCCAGCAGCCTAGGGGTCTCCACCGGGGAGCTGTTTTTT. Its protein product is CASSLGVSTGELFF.

The chain combines TRBV7-9 with TRBJ1-4; D not certain. The germline CDR1 and CDR2 sequences are SEHNR and FQNEAQ (reference sequence). V was clipped by 5 bases and J by 1 base, with 8 bases between them. CDR3 length: 14 amino acids. In nucleotides, the CDR3 is TGTGCCAGCAGCAAGGACGTAACTAATGAAAAACTGTTTTTT. Translated, it gives CASSKDVTNEKLFF.

This clonotype appeared many times. The gene calls are TRBV11-2 and TRBJ2-7; TRBD2 matches 11 bases. CDR3 length: 17 residues. V lost 0 bases to trimming and J lost 3 bases; unmatched junction nucleotides: 7. Per the germline V gene, CDR1 is SGHAT and CDR2 is FQNNGV. The CDR3 DNA reads TGTGCCAGCAGCTTAGATCGGTGGCTAGCGGGAGGCTACGAGCAGTACTTC. It encodes CASSLDRWLAGGYEQYF.